A selection of T cell receptor beta chains follows, all from one sample in a study of blood T cell repertoires in COVID-19. Measured with immunoSEQ multiplex PCR; TCRdb has only the in-frame clones, and not every one. The data hold 200,000 to 250,000 clones, with 82% observed a single time. The sample taken for sequencing was PBMCs or T cells enriched from blood (not recorded which). The receptors stem from a woman aged 55-70 years who had recovered from COVID-19. Each CDR3 is given with its conserved first and last residue. Fields, in order: D gene, clone size, J gene, CDR3 length, V gene, CDR3 DNA, CDR3 protein. The D gene is left open where the match is weak. Clone size is not always given. Where it is, it says once, few, many or a class for expanded clones.

NA,NA,TRBJ1-6,14,TRBV7-2,TGTGCCTCTCTCGGGCAAGGGGCGGCTTCACCCCTCCACTTT,CASLGQGAASPLHF
TRBD1,few,TRBJ1-2,16,TRBV15,TGTGCCACCAGCAGGGCCGGACAGGGAGGGGACTATGGCTACACCTTC,CATSRAGQGGDYGYTF
TRBD2,NA,TRBJ2-7,13,TRBV5-1,TGCGCCAGCAGCTTCGGGGGGGCGGACGAGCAGTACTTC,CASSFGGADEQYF
TRBD1,NA,TRBJ2-1,15,TRBV19,TGTGCCAGTAGTATCAGAGAGGGGGCGAGAAATGAGCAGTTCTTC,CASSIREGARNEQFF
TRBD2,NA,TRBJ2-5,15,TRBV7-9,TGTGCCAGCAGCTTATCTGTACTAGCGAAAGAGACCCAGTACTTC,CASSLSVLAKETQYF
TRBD2,NA,TRBJ2-5,16,TRBV2,TGTGCCAGCAGTGAATTCGGACTAGCGGGTGGGGAGACCCAGTACTTC,CASSEFGLAGGETQYF
TRBD2,NA,TRBJ2-5,14,TRBV2,TGTGCCAGCAGTAGAGCAGCGGGGCAAGAGACCCAGTACTTC,CASSRAAGQETQYF
NA,NA,TRBJ2-1,15,TRBV27,NA,CASVGPGVFYNEQFF
NA,NA,TRBJ2-7,17,TRBV14,TGTGCCAGCAGCCAAAATATCCTTCTGGGACACACATACGAGCAGTACTTC,CASSQNILLGHTYEQYF
NA,NA,TRBJ1-4,15,TRBV5-4,TGTGCCAGCAGCTTGGGAGGGTTAGATTTCGAAAAACTGTTTTTT,CASSLGGLDFEKLFF
NA,NA,TRBJ1-2,15,TRBV11-2,TGTGCCAGCAGCCAATCCGGCGGAGGCGGCGGTGGCTACACCTTC,CASSQSGGGGGGYTF
TRBD2,few,TRBJ2-1,17,TRBV5-1,TGCGCCAGCAGCTCGGGAATCCGACTAGCGGGGGGTAATGAGCAGTTCTTC,CASSSGIRLAGGNEQFF
TRBD1,NA,TRBJ1-1,14,TRBV18,TGTGCCAGCTCACCGGGACAGGAGTTCACTGAAGCTTTCTTT,CASSPGQEFTEAFF
TRBD1,few,TRBJ1-2,15,TRBV25-1,TGTGCCAGCAGCGTTCACGGGACAGGGGCCTATGGCTACACCTTC,CASSVHGTGAYGYTF
TRBD2,NA,TRBJ2-1,15,TRBV7-2,TGTGCCAGCAGCTGGCGACTAGCGGGGGACAATGAGCAGTTCTTC,CASSWRLAGDNEQFF
TRBD2,NA,TRBJ2-1,15,TRBV3-1/TRBV3-2,TGTGCCAGCAGCCATGCTAGCGGGACTTACAATGAGCAGTTCTTC,CASSHASGTYNEQFF
NA,NA,TRBJ1-2,14,TRBV10-3,TGTGCCATCACCAGACAGGACGAAGGCTATGGCTACACCTTC,CAITRQDEGYGYTF
TRBD1,once,TRBJ1-6,16,TRBV7-2,TGTGCCAGCAGCTTAGAAGGTCCAGGGGGTTATTCACCCCTCCACTTT,CASSLEGPGGYSPLHF
NA,NA,TRBJ2-3,14,TRBV10-3,TGTGCCATCAGTGTTGGGATCGGGGCAGATACGCAGTATTTT,CAISVGIGADTQYF
TRBD2,NA,TRBJ2-1,17,TRBV4-1,TGCGCCAGCAGCCAAGATCAGAAGCGGGACTCCTACAATGAGCAGTTCTTC,CASSQDQKRDSYNEQFF
TRBD1,NA,TRBJ2-2,18,TRBV11-3,TGTGCCAGCAGCTCCCTTGGACAGGCGACCTCGAACACCGGGGAGCTGTTTTTT,CASSSLGQATSNTGELFF
TRBD1,few,TRBJ1-1,17,TRBV11-3,TGTGCCAGCACCCGGAGAAGGACAGGGCGTACTCGGACTGAAGCTTTCTTT,CASTRRRTGRTRTEAFF
TRBD2,NA,TRBJ2-7,15,TRBV9,TGTGCCAGCAGCGTAGGGGTTAGCGGGTGGTACGAGCAGTACTTC,CASSVGVSGWYEQYF
NA,NA,TRBJ2-7,15,TRBV10-3,TGTGCCATCAGTGAAACTAGCTCAGCAACCTACGAGCAGTACTTC,CAISETSSATYEQYF
TRBD1,NA,TRBJ1-4,15,TRBV12-5,TGTGCTAGTGGTCTCCGGACAGGGGGCAGGGAAAAACTGTTTTTT,CASGLRTGGREKLFF
NA,NA,TRBJ1-4,15,TRBV19,TGTGCCAGTAGTATCATAGGACAGATTAATGAAAAACTGTTTTTT,CASSIIGQINEKLFF
TRBD1,few,TRBJ2-7,14,TRBV7-9,TGTGCCAGCAGCACCCGGACAGGGTCCGGCGAGCAGTACTTC,CASSTRTGSGEQYF
NA,once,TRBJ1-1,11,TRBV20-1,TGCAGTGCTAGGACTGGAGCTGAAGCTTTCTTT,CSARTGAEAFF
NA,NA,TRBJ2-2,16,TRBV4-1,TGCGCCAGCAGCCGTCGGTGGAGGGAGAAAACCGGGGAGCTGTTTTTT,CASSRRWREKTGELFF
TRBD2,NA,TRBJ2-1,15,TRBV6-5,TGTGCCAGCTATCCCGAGACCGGGAGGGGGAATGAGCAGTTCTTC,CASYPETGRGNEQFF
NA,NA,TRBJ2-7,16,TRBV11-1,TGTGCCAGCAGCTTAGCGCAAACGGGGGGCCCTTTCGAGCAGTACTTC,CASSLAQTGGPFEQYF
NA,NA,TRBJ1-1,15,TRBV10-3,TGTGCCATCAGTGAGTCTGAGGGTCGAAACACTGAAGCTTTCTTT,CAISESEGRNTEAFF
NA,NA,TRBJ1-5,15,TRBV5-5,TGTGCCAGCAGCCTCAGGGTAGGGAGCAATCAGCCCCAGCATTTT,CASSLRVGSNQPQHF
TRBD1,once,TRBJ2-5,13,TRBV7-6,TGTGCCAGCAGCTCGGGGACAGGAGAGACCCAGTACTTC,CASSSGTGETQYF
TRBD1,NA,TRBJ2-5,14,TRBV5-1,TGCGCCAGCAGCTCGATGACAGGGGAAGAGACCCAGTACTTC,CASSSMTGEETQYF
TRBD1,NA,TRBJ1-1,16,TRBV7-8,TGTGCCAGCAGCTCGCAGAACAGGGGGCGGAACACTGAAGCTTTCTTT,CASSSQNRGRNTEAFF
NA,NA,TRBJ2-1,14,TRBV28,TGTGCCAGCAGTCCGGCGGGCCCCTACAATGAGCAGTTCTTC,CASSPAGPYNEQFF
TRBD1,NA,TRBJ1-1,15,TRBV5-4,TGTGCCAGCAGCCCAATGGGGACAGGGAACACTGAAGCTTTCTTT,CASSPMGTGNTEAFF
NA,NA,TRBJ2-3,12,TRBV13,TGTGCCAGCAGCTCCAACACAGATACGCAGTATTTT,CASSSNTDTQYF
NA,NA,TRBJ1-4,12,TRBV16,TGTGCCAGCAGCCCGGGGGAAGGGAGGCTGTTTTTT,CASSPGEGRLFF
TRBD2,NA,TRBJ2-1,15,TRBV29-1,TGCAGCGTTCGAGTCCGCGGGGGGCCTGGGAATGAGCAGTTCTTC,CSVRVRGGPGNEQFF
NA,NA,TRBJ2-5,14,TRBV7-3,TGTGCCAGCAGCCTCAACAGGGTCGGGGAGACCCAGTACTTC,CASSLNRVGETQYF
NA,NA,TRBJ1-4,15,TRBV30,TGTGCCTGGAGTGTATTAGGGGGAAGTTATGAAAAACTGTTTTTT,CAWSVLGGSYEKLFF
NA,once,TRBJ2-7,14,TRBV7-2,TGTGCCAGCAGCTTAGCCGCAGGGAACTACGAGCAGTACTTC,CASSLAAGNYEQYF
NA,NA,TRBJ1-1,13,TRBV18,TGTGCCAGCTCACCACCCGGGAACACTGAAGCTTTCTTT,CASSPPGNTEAFF
NA,NA,TRBJ1-1,13,TRBV6-2/TRBV6-3,TGTGCCAGCAGTCCGCCCCCAGACACTGAAGCTTTCTTT,CASSPPPDTEAFF
TRBD2,once,TRBJ2-2,17,TRBV5-1,TGCGCCAGCAGCAGGGAAGGACTAGCGAGAAACACCGGGGAGCTGTTTTTT,CASSREGLARNTGELFF
NA,NA,TRBJ2-5,15,TRBV15,TGTGCCACCAGCAGAGATCGCGGTCTACAAGAGACCCAGTACTTC,CATSRDRGLQETQYF
NA,few,TRBJ2-3,16,TRBV9,TGTGCCAGCAGCGTAGGCCCGGGACTCACGACAGATACGCAGTATTTT,CASSVGPGLTTDTQYF
TRBD2,NA,TRBJ2-1,19,TRBV7-8,TGTGCCAGCAGCTTAGCTCTAGCTGGGCCTAGCGGGAGAGGGGATGAGCAGTTCTTC,CASSLALAGPSGRGDEQFF
TRBD2,NA,TRBJ2-5,16,TRBV7-6,TGTGCCAGCATTATGGGGACTAGCGGGGGTAAAGGGACCCAGTACTTC,CASIMGTSGGKGTQYF
TRBD2,NA,TRBJ2-3,19,TRBV3-1/TRBV3-2,TGTGCCAGCAGCTTGGGACTAGCGGGAGGGCGGTCGTTGTCAGATACGCAGTATTTT,CASSLGLAGGRSLSDTQYF
TRBD1,few,TRBJ1-2,13,TRBV27,TGTGCCAGCAGTTTCGGGACAGGGGGAGGCTACACCTTC,CASSFGTGGGYTF
TRBD1,NA,TRBJ2-7,13,TRBV19,TGTGCCAGTAACAGGGGCAGCTCCTACGAGCAGTACTTC,CASNRGSSYEQYF
NA,NA,TRBJ1-1,14,TRBV2,TGTGCCAGCAGCCCTATGGGCTTGGACACTGAAGCTTTCTTT,CASSPMGLDTEAFF
NA,NA,TRBJ2-7,13,TRBV9,TGTGCCAGCAGCGTAACCGTTCGAGACGAGCAGTACTTC,CASSVTVRDEQYF
TRBD1,NA,TRBJ1-2,16,TRBV9,TGTGCCAGCAGCGCTACAGGGGCCGGATCCGTTAATGGCTACACCTTC,CASSATGAGSVNGYTF
TRBD1,few,TRBJ1-2,15,TRBV10-3,TGTGCCATCAGTGAGCGAACAGGGGTAGGTTATGGCTACACCTTC,CAISERTGVGYGYTF
TRBD2,NA,TRBJ2-7,15,TRBV13,TGTGCCAGCAGCCGATCGGCTAGCGGGAACCACGAGCAGTACTTC,CASSRSASGNHEQYF
TRBD1,NA,TRBJ1-4,13,TRBV19,TGTGCCAGTAGTATGAGGACAGGGGAAAAACTGTTTTTT,CASSMRTGEKLFF